This paragraph reports one T cell receptor beta chain. Antigen specificity is unknown. These data are taken from a study of post-analysis software for immune sequencing data. Study information: There were relapsing-remitting, secondary progressive and progressive-relapsing multiple sclerosis among the disease courses included. The study, taken as a whole, reports: The normalized Chao1 diversity of multiple sclerosis patients was significantly lower than that of controls. In patients, about 5 TRBV segments were more frequent than in controls, with TRBV5-6, TRBV5-1 and TRBV20-1 among them.

The authors incorporated unique molecular identifiers into the TCR beta cDNA libraries. cDNA molecules numbering about 470,000 came from roughly 1 to 10 million T cells. TCRdb re-derived calls from the PCR reads in MiXCR, one entry per CDR3 protein. The data contain around 700,000 distinct CDR3 sequences, approximately 60% of them singletons. This CDR3 has 17 amino acids. With 0 bases removed from V and 6 bases from J, the gap between germline ends came to 19 bases. Germline assignment: CDR1 SGHRS and CDR2 YFSETQ. The sequencing input was blood. The sequence was collected from a girl aged 2 to 10 with multiple sclerosis. The chain couples TRBV5-1 to TRBJ2-1; D is perhaps TRBD1 (6 bases). The CDR3 sequence is CASSLAQTLQGSNEQFF. The CDR3 coding sequence is TGCGCCAGCAGCTTGGCTCAGACCCTACAGGGTAGCAATGAGCAGTTCTTC.